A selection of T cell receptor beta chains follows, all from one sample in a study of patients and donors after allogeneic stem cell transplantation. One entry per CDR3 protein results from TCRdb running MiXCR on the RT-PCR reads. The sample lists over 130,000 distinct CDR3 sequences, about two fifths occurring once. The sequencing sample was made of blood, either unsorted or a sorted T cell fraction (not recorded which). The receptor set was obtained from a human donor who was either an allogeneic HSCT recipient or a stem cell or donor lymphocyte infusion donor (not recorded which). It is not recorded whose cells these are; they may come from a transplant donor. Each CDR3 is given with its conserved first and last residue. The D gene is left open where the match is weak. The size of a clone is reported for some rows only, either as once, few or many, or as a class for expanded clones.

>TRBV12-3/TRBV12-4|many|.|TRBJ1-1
CASSPGVNTEAFF
TGTGCCAGCAGCCCGGGGGTGAACACTGAAGCTTTCTTT
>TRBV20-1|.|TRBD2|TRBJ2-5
CSALPGGPKETQYF
TGCAGTGCCCTCCCGGGGGGGCCTAAAGAGACCCAGTACTTC
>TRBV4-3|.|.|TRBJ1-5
CASSQDRVGPQPQHF
TGCGCCAGCAGCCAAGACAGGGTAGGACCTCAGCCCCAGCATTTT
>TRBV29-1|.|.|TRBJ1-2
CSTRRGGNYGYTF
TGCAGCACGCGCAGGGGAGGAAACTATGGCTACACCTTC
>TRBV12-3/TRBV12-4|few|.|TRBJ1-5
CASSDPFNQPQHF
TGTGCCAGCTCCGACCCATTCAATCAGCCCCAGCATTTT
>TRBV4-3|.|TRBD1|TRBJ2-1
CASSRAGTAPNSYNEQFF
TGCGCCAGCAGCCGTGCTGGGACAGCCCCAAATTCCTACAATGAGCAGTTCTTC
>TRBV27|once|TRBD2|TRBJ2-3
CATGTSGAREDTQYF
TGTGCCACTGGGACTAGCGGCGCTAGGGAAGATACGCAGTATTTT
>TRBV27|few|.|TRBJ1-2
CASSLYPGYGGNYGYTF
TGTGCCAGCAGTTTATACCCTGGATACGGGGGGAACTATGGCTACACCTTC
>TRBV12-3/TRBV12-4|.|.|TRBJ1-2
CASSFPGIYGYTF
TGTGCCAGCAGTTTTCCAGGCATCTATGGCTACACCTTC
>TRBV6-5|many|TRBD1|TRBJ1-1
CASRRGDTEAFF
TGTGCCAGCCGCAGGGGGGACACTGAAGCTTTCTTT
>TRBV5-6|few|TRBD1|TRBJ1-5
CASSFSPGGVSNQPQHF
TGTGCCAGCAGCTTCAGTCCAGGGGGCGTCTCCAATCAGCCCCAGCATTTT
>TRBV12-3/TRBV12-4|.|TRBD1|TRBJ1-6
CASTPDRVNSPLHF
TGTGCCAGCACCCCGGACAGGGTCAATTCACCCCTCCACTTT
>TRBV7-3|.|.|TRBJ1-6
CASSLIPGNGPLHF
TGTGCCAGCAGCTTAATCCCGGGTAATGGGCCCCTCCACTTT
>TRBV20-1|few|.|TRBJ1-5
CSANDQPQHF
TGCAGTGCTAACGATCAGCCCCAGCATTTT
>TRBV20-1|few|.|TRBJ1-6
CSASGGAQSPLHF
TGCAGTGCTAGCGGGGGGGCCCAATCACCCCTCCACTTT
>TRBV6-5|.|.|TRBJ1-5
CASSPLEGLGGSNQPQHF
TGTGCCAGCAGCCCACTCGAGGGGCTGGGTGGGAGCAATCAGCCCCAGCATTTT